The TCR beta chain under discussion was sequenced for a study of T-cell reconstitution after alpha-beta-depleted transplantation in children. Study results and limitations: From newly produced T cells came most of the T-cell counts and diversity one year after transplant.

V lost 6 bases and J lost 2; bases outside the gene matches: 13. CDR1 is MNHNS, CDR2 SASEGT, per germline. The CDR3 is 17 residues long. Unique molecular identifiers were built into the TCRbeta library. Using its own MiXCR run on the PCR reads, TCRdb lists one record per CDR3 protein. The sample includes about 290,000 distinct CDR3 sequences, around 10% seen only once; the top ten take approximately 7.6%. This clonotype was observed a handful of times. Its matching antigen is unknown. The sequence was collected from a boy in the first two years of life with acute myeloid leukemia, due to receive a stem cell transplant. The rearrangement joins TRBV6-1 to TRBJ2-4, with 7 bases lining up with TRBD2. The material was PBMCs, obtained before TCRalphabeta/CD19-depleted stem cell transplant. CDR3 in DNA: TGTGCCAGCAGGGGGGGTCGGGGGGTAGTGACCAAAAACATTCAGTACTTC. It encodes CASRGGRGVVTKNIQYF.